The clone carrying this TCR beta chain was seen a single time. Its target is not known. Sequence at one end of the junction differs from germline and may be a read error. The data were taken from a study of brain T cells in children with intractable seizures. This CDR3 comprises 12 residues. In germline, CDR1 is MDHEN, CDR2 SYDVKM. Sequencing was limited to surgery cases with top T cell transcript signatures in brain tissue. Patients received at least one anti-epileptic drug before surgery. Study-wide points: Viral specificity was inferred only from CDR3 similarity; HCMV serostatus was unknown.

Clones were read by immunoSEQ multiplex PCR, and TCRdb kept only the in-frame ones, dropping some. Counted here are 110,000 or so clones, roughly 94% occurring once; the ten biggest clones make up 3.8%. The material was peripheral blood, obtained at surgery. The chain carries TRBV28 and TRBJ2-2, with 7 bases matching TRBD2. This TCR was sampled from a boy in the first two years of life with hemimegalencephaly and intractable seizures. CDR3 in DNA: TGTGCCAGCGAACCTCTAAGCGGGGAACTGTTTTTT. It codes for CASEPLSGELFF.